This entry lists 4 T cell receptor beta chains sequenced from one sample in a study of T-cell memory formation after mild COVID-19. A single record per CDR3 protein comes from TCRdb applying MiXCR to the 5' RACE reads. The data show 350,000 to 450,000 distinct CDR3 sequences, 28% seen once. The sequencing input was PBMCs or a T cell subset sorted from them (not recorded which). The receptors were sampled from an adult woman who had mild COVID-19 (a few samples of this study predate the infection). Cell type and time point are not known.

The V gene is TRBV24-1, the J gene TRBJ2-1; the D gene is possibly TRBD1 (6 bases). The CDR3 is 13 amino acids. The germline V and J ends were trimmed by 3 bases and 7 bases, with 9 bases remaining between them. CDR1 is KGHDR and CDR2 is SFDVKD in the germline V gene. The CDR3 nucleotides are TGTGCCACCAGTGATCTAAGGGGGAATGAGCAGTTCTTC. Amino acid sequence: CATSDLRGNEQFF.

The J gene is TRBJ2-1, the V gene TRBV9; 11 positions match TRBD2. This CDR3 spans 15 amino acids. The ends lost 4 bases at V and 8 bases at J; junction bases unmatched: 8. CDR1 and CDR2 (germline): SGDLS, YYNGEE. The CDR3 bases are TGTGCCAGCAGCCTTACTAGCGGGAGTACCCATGAGCAGTTCTTC. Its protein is CASSLTSGSTHEQFF.

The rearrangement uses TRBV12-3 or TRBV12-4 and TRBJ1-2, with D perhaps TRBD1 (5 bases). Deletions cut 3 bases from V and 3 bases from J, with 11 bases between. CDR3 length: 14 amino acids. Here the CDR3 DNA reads TGTGCCAGCAGTTTTGAGGGGACCTACTATGGCTACACCTTC. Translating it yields CASSFEGTYYGYTF.

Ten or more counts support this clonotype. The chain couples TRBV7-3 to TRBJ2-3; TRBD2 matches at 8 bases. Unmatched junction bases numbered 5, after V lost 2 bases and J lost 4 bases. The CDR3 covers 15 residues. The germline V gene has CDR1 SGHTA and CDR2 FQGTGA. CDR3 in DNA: TGTGCCAGCAGCTTACTGGCGGGGGGACCAGATACGCAGTATTTT. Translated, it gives CASSLLAGGPDTQYF. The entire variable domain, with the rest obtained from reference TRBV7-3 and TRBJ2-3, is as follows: GAGVSQTPSNKVTEKGKYVELRCDPISGHTALYWYRQSLGQGPEFLIYFQGTGAADDSGLPNDRFFAVRPEGSVSTLKIQRTERGDSAVYLCASSLLAGGPDTQYFGPGTRLTVL.